Listed here are 19 T cell receptor beta chains from one sample, sequenced in a study of T cells after posttransplantation cyclophosphamide (dated by TCRdb to about 2016). To count as naive, T cells had to be viable CD3+CD4+ or CD3+CD8+ cells with a CCR7+CD45RA+CD45RO-CD95-CD27+CD28+ profile. The receptor library was made with the immunoSEQ multiplex PCR assay. Imported from immuneACCESS, the table was reduced by TCRdb to in-frame sequences with V and J called. These copies leave out some clones; in studies compared against another copy, an unresolved V gene accounts for under half, and the cause of the remainder is not known. This sample lists about 19,000 clones; 95% to 99% were detected once. The biggest ten clones account for around 0.17% of the sample. The sample taken for sequencing was naive CD4+ T cells sorted from PBMCs. The origin of the receptors is a man aged 40-50 years in good health, CMV-negative, and a related stem cell transplant donor.

The V gene is TRBV20-1, the J gene TRBJ2-1; 7 nucleotides align to TRBD1. The CDR3 is 11 residues long. V was pared by 6 bases and J by 6 bases, with 2 bases of the junction left unmatched. Germline CDR1 DFQATT, CDR2 SNEGSKA (reference sequence). The DNA for the CDR3 is TGCAGTGCGCCAGGGGGCAATGAGCAGTTCTTC. It codes for CSAPGGNEQFF.

This rearrangement joins TRBV5-5 to TRBJ1-1, with a possible D match to TRBD1 (6 bases). This CDR3 region has 15 residues. V shed 3 bases and J shed 2 bases, with 14 bases lying between them. Looked up from germline, CDR1 is SGHKS and CDR2 is YYEKEE (reference sequence). The CDR3 reads CASSSSTGINTEAFF. CDR3 nucleotide sequence: TGTGCCAGCAGCTCATCGACAGGAATAAACACTGAAGCTTTCTTT.

This chain uses TRBV10-1 with TRBJ2-1; 14 bases are shared with TRBD2. The V gene end was trimmed by 9 bases and the J gene end by 0 bases; junction bases not matched to a gene: 10. CDR3 length: 18 amino acids. Germline V lookup: CDR1 WNHNN, CDR2 SYGVQD (reference sequence). Here the CDR3 reads CASRDGTSGSSSYNEQFF. CDR3 coding DNA: TGCGCCAGTCGGGATGGGACTAGCGGGAGTAGCTCCTACAATGAGCAGTTCTTC.

V gene TRBV30 combines with J gene TRBJ1-2; TRBD1 aligns across 7 bases. Germline V gene sequence: CDR1 GTSNPN, CDR2 SVGIG (reference sequence). The V segment lost 1 base and the J segment 8 bases; nucleotides outside the gene matches: 10. This CDR3 has 14 amino acids. The CDR3 coding sequence is TGTGCCTGGAGTGCTTCAGGGGGTCTAGGGGGCTACACCTTC. As protein: CAWSASGGLGGYTF.

The chain combines TRBV7-2 with TRBJ2-2; TRBD2 matches 8 bases. Germline assignment: CDR1 SGHTA and CDR2 FQGNSA. V was clipped by 0 bases and J by 7 bases; unmatched bases: 7. The CDR3 spans 16 residues. The CDR3 DNA is TGTGCCAGCAGCTTAGCAAGCGGGAGAATGGTCGGGGAGCTGTTTTTT. It is translated as CASSLASGRMVGELFF.

The gene calls are TRBV7-6 and TRBJ1-3, with D possibly matching TRBD1 (6 bases). The CDR3 consists of 19 residues. V was clipped by 7 bases and J by 0 bases, with 25 bases between them. Germline CDR1 reads SGHVS; CDR2 reads FNYEAQ. In DNA form, the CDR3 reads TGTGCCAGCACCCCGCCTAAGGCAGGGGCCCTTGCCTCTGGAAACACCATATATTTT. It codes for CASTPPKAGALASGNTIYF.

This clone was seen only once. The V call is TRBV10-3, the J call TRBJ1-1; D perhaps matches TRBD1 (5 bases). V dropped 10 bases and J dropped 1 base, with 13 bases sitting between them. This CDR3 comprises 13 residues. CDR1 and CDR2 (germline): ENHRY, SYGVKD. Written as DNA, the CDR3 is TGTGCCAGCCTCAGGGAGGAGAACACTGAAGCTTTCTTT. It encodes CASLREENTEAFF.

The gene calls are TRBV6-5 and TRBJ1-1; D remains ambiguous. The germline CDR1 and CDR2 sequences are MNHEY and SVGAGI. With 3 bases removed from V and 4 bases from J, the gap between germline ends came to 12 bases. The CDR3 is 14 amino acids. The CDR3 loop reads CASSYGQVGTEAFF. The CDR3 nucleotides read TGTGCCAGCAGTTATGGTCAGGTAGGCACTGAAGCTTTCTTT.

CDR3 nucleotide sequence: TGCAGCGTTTGGGAGAATAGCAATCAGCCCCAGCATTTT. This codes for CSVWENSNQPQHF. The chain joins TRBV29-1 to TRBJ1-5; D unclear. CDR1 and CDR2 from the germline V gene are SQVTM and ANQGSEA. This CDR3 has 13 residues. Trimming took off 5 bases at V and 0 bases at J, with 8 bases between the two ends.

The chain recombines TRBV5-5 with TRBJ1-1; TRBD1 might be the D (6 bases). The CDR3 spans 15 residues. Trimming pared 1 base from V and 5 bases from J, leaving 15 bases between. The germline CDR1 and CDR2 sequences are SGHKS and YYEKEE (reference sequence). The CDR3 DNA is TGTGCCAGCAGCTTGTTTACAGGGAAGGTTACTGAAGCTTTCTTT. It codes for CASSLFTGKVTEAFF.

The chain recombines TRBV28 with TRBJ1-6; a possible D gene is TRBD1 (5 bases). Trimming shortened V by 7 bases and J by 7 bases, and 11 bases separated the two germline ends. Germline CDR1 and CDR2: MDHEN and SYDVKM. This CDR3 has 13 amino acids. The CDR3 DNA is TGTGCCAGCACCCGACAGCCGAATTCACCCCTCCACTTT. Its translation: CASTRQPNSPLHF.

The chain employs TRBV9 and TRBJ1-2, with 7 bases matching TRBD1. V dropped 0 bases and J dropped 4; count of bases not matched to a gene: 6. The germline gives CDR1 SGDLS, CDR2 YYNGEE. The CDR3 is made up of 15 amino acids. DNA of the CDR3: TGTGCCAGCAGCGTAGACACAGGGGACCCCTATGGCTACACCTTC. Translating gives CASSVDTGDPYGYTF.

J is TRBJ1-2 and V is TRBV25-1; D gene ambiguous. This CDR3 is built from 14 residues. The V end was cut by 2 bases, the J end by 8 bases, with 15 bases between. CDR1 and CDR2 from the germline V gene are MGHDK and SYGVNS. CDR3 amino acids: CASSERWAGGGYTF. In DNA, the CDR3 is TGTGCCAGCAGTGAAAGGTGGGCAGGAGGAGGCTACACCTTC.

The CDR3 reads CASSTGLEGEQFF. Written as DNA, the CDR3 is TGTGCCAGCTCGACAGGGCTTGAGGGTGAGCAGTTCTTC. This chain joins TRBV18 and TRBJ2-1; 7 bases line up with TRBD1. CDR3 length equals 13 residues. Germline V gene data show CDR1 as KGHSH and CDR2 as LQKENI. The ends lost 6 bases at V and 9 bases at J; junction bases unmatched: 8.

The chain has TRBV6-1 and TRBJ1-1; D gene unclear. Germline CDR1 is MNHNS and CDR2 is SASEGT. V lost 7 bases, J lost 7 bases, and 13 bases lay in between. There are 12 residues in the CDR3. This CDR3 is CASTARASEAFF. The CDR3 bases are TGTGCCAGCACGGCGAGGGCAAGTGAAGCTTTCTTT.

The chain combines TRBV6-5 with TRBJ2-1; maybe TRBD2 (6 bases). Germline V CDR1 and CDR2: MNHEY, SVGAGI. Trimming pared 8 bases from V and 10 bases from J, leaving 12 bases between. The CDR3 sequence is 11 residues long. This chain's CDR3 is CASRTSREQFF. The CDR3 DNA reads as TGTGCCAGCCGAACTAGCAGAGAGCAGTTCTTC.

As to this clone: Other DNA variants within this sample encode the same CDR3. The chain combines TRBV7-2 with TRBJ2-7; TRBD1 matches at 7 bases. Looked up from germline, CDR1 is SGHTA and CDR2 is FQGNSA. This CDR3 is 14 amino acids long. The ends lost 2 bases at V and 5 bases at J; junction bases unmatched: 6. CDR3 coding DNA: TGTGCCAGCAGCTTACAACCGGGACAGAACGAGCAGTACTTC. As protein: CASSLQPGQNEQYF.

The gene calls are TRBV4-2 and TRBJ2-4, with D possibly being TRBD1 (6 bases). The CDR3 loop spans 16 amino acids. Germline loops: CDR1 LGHNA, CDR2 YNFKEQ. V was pared by 3 bases and J by 0 bases, with 12 bases between. The chain's CDR3 is CASSQADRLAKNIQYF. The CDR3 DNA sequence: TGTGCCAGCAGCCAGGCCGACAGGTTAGCCAAAAACATTCAGTACTTC.

The chain carries TRBV7-9 and TRBJ2-1; 7 bases match TRBD2. The V segment lost 5 bases and the J segment 9 bases; nucleotides outside the gene matches: 7. The germline gives CDR1 SEHNR, CDR2 FQNEAQ (reference sequence). The length of the CDR3 is 13 residues. CDR3 bases: TGTGCCAGCAGCCAGACGTCTAGCGGTGAGCAGTTCTTC. Residues: CASSQTSSGEQFF.